This TCR beta chain was sequenced during a study of cytomegalovirus exposure and HLA in healthy donors (dated by TCRdb to about 2017). At the level of the whole study: In an earlier analysis of several hundred of the donors, approximately 300 Gb of sequence data and 120 million or so unique TCR beta sequences from about 179 million T cells were reported. The T cell repertoires of 666 subjects were profiled by immunosequencing and related to cytomegalovirus serostatus. The study combined high-throughput TCR immunosequencing, statistical association of individual TCRs with disease status, and machine learning to predict cytomegalovirus infection status. On average, roughly 200,000 unique TCR beta nucleotide sequences were sequenced per donor among fewer than 500 genotyped donors of the cohort, with roughly 18% of those sequences being non-productive. Among the roughly 430 genotyped donors, approximately 76% belonged to the genetic ancestry cluster associated with self-reported Caucasian donors. Approximately 330 gigabases of sequencing data and around 80 million unique TCR sequences made up an early release that covered several hundred HLA-typed donors. The later analysis used no new phenotypic data to find candidate immune exposures, relying instead on TCR beta sequences and their occurrence across donors. An earlier analysis of about 600 of the donors used high-throughput TCR beta sequencing to judge whether each TCR beta V gene segment behaved as functional or pseudogenic. About five DR-DQ haplotypes were handled as single units for association and clustering because linkage in the cohort was strong. To study patterns of TCR occurrence, a later analysis re-analyzed previously published TCR beta repertoires from 600 to 750 donors and added high-resolution HLA genotyping. In addition to the first cohort of 650 to 750 subjects, a separate validation cohort of 120 different subjects was used. The number of donors typed differed by locus, with roughly 620-640 for A, B, C, DRB1 and DQB1, around 560 for DQA1, approximately 570 for DPA1, and around 450 for DPB1. Genome-wide SNP genotypes for about 65% of the roughly 670 donors were used in a later genetic analysis, which treated that subset as a discovery cohort. Alongside the repertoire data, information on donor age, sex, ethnicity and CMV serostatus was compiled. Every discovery cohort repertoire had been produced on one sequencing platform. The aim of the study was to test whether cataloging public T cell receptors could identify signatures of past pathogen exposure. HLA typing included class I and class II loci at four-digit resolution. Here is what the overall study found, with its caveats: Because HLA typing was missing for some donors at each locus, association tests included only the typed subset. Most TCR sequences were seen in very few donors, while some public TCRs were found in many individuals. Because counts were too low, under 20 rarely observed V segments, including chromosome 9 orphons, were left out of the earlier analysis of approximately 580 of the donors. A cluster of highly shared sequence variants was judged likely to represent a technical artifact of the sequencing pipeline. Three of the identified cytomegalovirus-associated TCR beta chains were confirmed in vitro to be specific for cytomegalovirus antigens. This cohort had only TCR beta chains sequenced, and the lack of alpha or paired-chain data limited which features could be detected. An association between a missense DCLRE1C variant and V-gene and J-gene trimming of TCR beta chains was found in a later genetic analysis and replicated in an independent cohort. Cytomegalovirus status was reported to be diagnosed by the classifier with high specificity and sensitivity in both the original and validation cohorts. Presence/absence analyses assumed roughly uniform sequencing depth across donors, an assumption that may not hold. In a later analysis, HLA-associated TCR beta chains were found to be more clonally expanded and to have lower generation probabilities than equally common non-associated chains. In a later analysis, TCR association rates were found to vary across HLA loci, with the most associated TCRs seen for DRB1 alleles and the fewest for HLA-C alleles. At a false discovery rate of 0.05, a later analysis linked some 18,000 TCR beta sequences to specific HLA alleles. In a later analysis, several top co-occurrence clusters were reported to appear linked to parvovirus B19, influenza, CMV and Epstein-Barr virus. CMV serostatus was the only immune exposure information available for the cohort. Broadly in line with IMGT annotations, most TCR beta V segments showed up in productive rearrangements about 87% or about 30% of the time in an earlier analysis of approximately 600 of the donors. When HLA alleles, especially DR and DQ, strongly co-occurred, attributing TCR associations to individual alleles was difficult. According to the authors, the approach could potentially be generalized to other disease states and immunological phenotypes. A later analysis found that most CMV-associated TCR beta chains appeared HLA-restricted, with HLA associations seemingly driven largely by CMV exposure. The study gave a list of about 170 TCR beta chains associated with cytomegalovirus. Linkage disequilibrium might explain the correlated functional status among segregating V segments, but an unknown experimental factor could not be excluded. The 87-base-pair reads could not distinguish some IMGT-functional V segments, including TRBV6-2 and TRBV6-3, so those segments were excluded. A later genetic analysis reported fewer N-insertions in productive TCRs among donors in an Asian-associated ancestry cluster than the approximately 670-donor mean. A further reported finding was that TCR beta sequences accurately predicted the HLA-A and HLA-B alleles for most subjects in the first cohort.

The method behind the library was the immunoSEQ multiplex PCR assay. The multiplex PCR relied on a mix of 60 forward primers for TCR Vbeta segments and 13 reverse primers for TCR Jbeta segments. The CDR3 region of rearranged TCR beta genes was amplified from genomic DNA with a multiplex PCR assay. The amplified TCR beta libraries were sequenced on the Illumina HiSeq System as 87-base-pair reads. The study's own analysis went as follows. In a later analysis, some 80 million unique TCR beta chains were counted across the approximately 670 repertoires, and roughly 10 million of these chains were shared by at least two donors. Raw reads were error-corrected and collapsed into unique sequences by a nearest-neighbor algorithm in which closely related sequences were merged to remove PCR and sequencing errors. To assign V, D and J gene segments, CDR3 sequences were aligned to IMGT reference sequences. Each retained sequence needed at least a six-nucleotide match to both a V gene segment and a J gene segment. Rearrangements were called productive when the CDR3 lacked stop codons and stayed in frame with V and J; all others were non-productive. CDR3 was defined according to IMGT convention as the region running from the second conserved V-encoded cysteine to the conserved J-encoded phenylalanine. Sequences without an unambiguous match to a single V gene segment were excluded from the earlier analysis of over 500 of the donors. In an earlier analysis of several hundred of the donors, a V segment was called functional when productive rearrangements were above 56.7%, and segregating when the standard deviation between donors exceeded 5%. A statistical classification framework was developed to diagnose cytomegalovirus status using the catalog of TCR beta chain sequences. In a later analysis, V and J genes were assigned by comparing TCR nucleotide sequences against IMGT/GENE-DB human TR gene sequences. A later analysis assigned CDR3 sequences and most-parsimonious VDJ recombination scenarios with the TCRdist pipeline. In a later analysis, each TCR beta chain was defined by its CDR3 amino acid sequence together with its V-gene family, and reads without a unique V-gene family were excluded. To address suspected cross-contamination and a sequencing artifact, a later analysis removed a few hundred highly shared, low-generation-probability nucleotide sequences. For each public chain, a later analysis derived a clonal expansion index from normalized ranks of inferred template counts within each repertoire. Generation probabilities in a later analysis came from a VDJ recombination model fitted to out-of-frame rearrangements, and those results were checked against IGoR. In a later analysis, hypergeometric tests were used to score TCR-TCR, TCR-HLA and TCR-CMV co-occurrence, with a repertoire-size bias correction applied to TCR pairs. To estimate false discovery rates, a later analysis permuted the HLA or CMV assignments 20 times. In a later analysis, co-occurring TCRs were grouped using DBSCAN, with TCRdist sequence similarity added in when clustering inside HLA-allele-positive subsets. Repertoires with fewer than 30,000 or more than 120,000 public chains, plus five repertoires with anomalous nucleotide sharing, were excluded from co-occurrence clustering. TCRdb stores this immuneACCESS table with in-frame sequences only. Part of the clones is absent; in the studies checked, under half of the shortfall reflects unresolved V genes, and no reason is known for the rest. V and J calls plus clone size are reproduced from that table; the DNA served to infer D and trimming. In this sample the table shows about 83,000 clones, roughly 79% of which occur a single time. Jointly, the top ten make up approximately 6% of the sample.

In total, approximately 610 healthy bone marrow donors made up the cohort. Cohort members were all nominally healthy when sampled, although unrecorded immune exposures were likely present. The donor was CMV seropositive and belonged to the group of more than 250 seropositive cohort members. Each donor provided a peripheral blood sample, and peripheral blood mononuclear cells were used for TCR beta sequencing. The Qiagen DNeasy Blood Extraction Kit was used to extract genomic DNA from the blood cell samples. V is cut by 6 bases and J by 4 bases, and the space between the germline ends is 15 bases. The CDR3 spans 15 residues, from the cysteine through the phenylalanine. Here the CDR3 DNA is all that survives: 45 bases in frame from base 1. CDR1 and CDR2 were assigned from the germline V gene as MDHEN and SYDVKM. About this clone itself: Its antigen target is currently unknown. Nothing much larger sits one base from this clone, and base qualities are not available.

The source is a man aged 18-30 years in good health and CMV-seropositive. The chain is made from TRBV28 and TRBJ1-4; the D gene is perhaps TRBD1, from 6 matching bases. Sequencing was performed on PBMCs. The sequenced DNA: TGTGCCAGCAGCGACACCGGGACACGTAATGAAAAACTGTTTTTT. This gives the protein CASSDTGTRNEKLFF. This CDR3, with the reference TRBV28 and TRBJ1-4 proteins standing in past its ends, gives the full variable domain DVKVTQSSRYLVKRTGEKVFLECVQDMDHENMFWYRQDPGLGLRLIYFSYDVKMKEKGDIPEGYSVSREKKERFSLILESASTNQTSMYLCASSDTGTRNEKLFFGSGTQLSVL.